This T cell receptor beta chain was identified during a study of CD8+ T cells in alopecia areata. Study as a whole: Twice daily, treated patients received 5 to 10 mg of oral tofacitinib. People stayed on tofacitinib for 6 to 18 months, then stopped the drug for 6 months.

The authors extracted RNA and reverse transcribed it into cDNA as the sequencing template. Sequencing used immunoSEQ multiplex PCR; TCRdb keeps in-frame clones, though not all of them. The table lists around 5,400 clones, 60% of them singletons. The junction had 8 bases not matched to a gene; V was cut back by 1 base and J by 5 bases. CDR1 SGHDN and CDR2 FVKESK come from the germline V gene. The CDR3 contains 17 residues. Alopecia areata patients had lesional scalp punch biopsies and peripheral blood taken from them. Study-wide results and limits: Sequencing of scalp samples also captures resident alphabeta T cells of normal skin.

Details on this clone: Its antigen is not identified.

This chain uses TRBV14 with TRBJ1-4; TRBD1 matches 9 bases. The TCR sequence derives from a human donor with alopecia areata. Sequencing used skin. This chain's CDR3 is CASSQVVFGTGNEKLFF. Written as DNA, the CDR3 is TGTGCCAGCAGCCAAGTCGTATTTGGGACAGGGAATGAAAAACTGTTTTTT.